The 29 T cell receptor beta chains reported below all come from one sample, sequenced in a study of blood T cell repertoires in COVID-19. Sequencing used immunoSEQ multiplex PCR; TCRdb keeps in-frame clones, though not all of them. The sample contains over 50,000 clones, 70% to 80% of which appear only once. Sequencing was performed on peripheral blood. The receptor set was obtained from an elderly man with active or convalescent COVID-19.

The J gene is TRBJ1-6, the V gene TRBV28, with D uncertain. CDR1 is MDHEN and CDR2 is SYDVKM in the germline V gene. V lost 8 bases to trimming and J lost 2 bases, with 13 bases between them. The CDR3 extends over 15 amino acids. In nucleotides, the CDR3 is TGTGCCAGCCGAGGATCAATCGCCTATAATTCACCCCTCCACTTT. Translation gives CASRGSIAYNSPLHF.

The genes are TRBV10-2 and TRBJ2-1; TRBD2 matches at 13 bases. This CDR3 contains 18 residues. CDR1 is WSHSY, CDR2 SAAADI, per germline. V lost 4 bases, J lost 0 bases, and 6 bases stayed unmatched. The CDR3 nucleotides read TGCGCCAGCAGTGTGACTAGCGGGGGGCAAAGCTCCTACAATGAGCAGTTCTTC. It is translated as CASSVTSGGQSSYNEQFF.

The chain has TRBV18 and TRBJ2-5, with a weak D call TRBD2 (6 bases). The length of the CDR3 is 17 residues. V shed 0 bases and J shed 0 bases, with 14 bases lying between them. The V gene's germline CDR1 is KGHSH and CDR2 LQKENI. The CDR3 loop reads CASSPPFSGTHQETQYF. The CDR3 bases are TGTGCCAGCTCACCACCGTTTAGCGGAACACACCAAGAGACCCAGTACTTC.

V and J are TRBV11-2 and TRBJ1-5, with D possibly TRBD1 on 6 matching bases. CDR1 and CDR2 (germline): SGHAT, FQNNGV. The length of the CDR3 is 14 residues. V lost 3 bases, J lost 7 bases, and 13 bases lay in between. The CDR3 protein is CASSFQGIGQPQHF. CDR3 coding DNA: TGTGCCAGCAGCTTCCAGGGGATAGGACAGCCCCAGCATTTT.

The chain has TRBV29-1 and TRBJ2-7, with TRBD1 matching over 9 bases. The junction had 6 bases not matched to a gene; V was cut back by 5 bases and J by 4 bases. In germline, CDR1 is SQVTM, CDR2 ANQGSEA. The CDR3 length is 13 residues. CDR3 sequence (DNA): TGCAGCGTTAACACTGACAGGGGGTACGAGCAGTACTTC. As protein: CSVNTDRGYEQYF.

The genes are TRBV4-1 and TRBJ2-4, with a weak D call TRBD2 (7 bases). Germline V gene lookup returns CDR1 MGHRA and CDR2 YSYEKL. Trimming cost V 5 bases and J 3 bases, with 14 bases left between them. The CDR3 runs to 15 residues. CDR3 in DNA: TGCGCCAGCAGCTGGGGGGCTAGCGGCAAAAACATTCAGTACTTC. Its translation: CASSWGASGKNIQYF.

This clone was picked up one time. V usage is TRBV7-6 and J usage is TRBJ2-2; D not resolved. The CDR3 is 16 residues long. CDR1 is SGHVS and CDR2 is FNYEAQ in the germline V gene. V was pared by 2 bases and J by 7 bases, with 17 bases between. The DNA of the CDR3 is TGTGCCAGCAGCTTAACTCGCGGCCGATTCGGCGGGGAGCTGTTTTTT. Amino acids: CASSLTRGRFGGELFF.

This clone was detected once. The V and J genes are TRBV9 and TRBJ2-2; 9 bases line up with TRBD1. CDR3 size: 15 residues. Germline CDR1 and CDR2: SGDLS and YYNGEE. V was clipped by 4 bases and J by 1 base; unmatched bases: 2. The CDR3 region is CASSSGQGNTGELFF. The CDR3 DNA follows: TGTGCCAGCAGCTCGGGACAGGGGAACACCGGGGAGCTGTTTTTT.

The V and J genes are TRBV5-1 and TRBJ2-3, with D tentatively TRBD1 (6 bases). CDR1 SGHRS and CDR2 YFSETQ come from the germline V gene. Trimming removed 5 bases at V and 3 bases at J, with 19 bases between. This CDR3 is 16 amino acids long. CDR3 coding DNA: TGCGCCAGCAGGCGGCCCCCGGGACAAGAAACAGATACGCAGTATTTT. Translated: CASRRPPGQETDTQYF. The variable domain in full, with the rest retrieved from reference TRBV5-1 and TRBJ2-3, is KAGVTQTPRYLIKTRGQQVTLSCSPISGHRSVSWYQQTPGQGLQFLFEYFSETQRNKGNFPGRFSGRQFSNSRSEMNVSTLELGDSALYLCASRRPPGQETDTQYFGPGTRLTVL.

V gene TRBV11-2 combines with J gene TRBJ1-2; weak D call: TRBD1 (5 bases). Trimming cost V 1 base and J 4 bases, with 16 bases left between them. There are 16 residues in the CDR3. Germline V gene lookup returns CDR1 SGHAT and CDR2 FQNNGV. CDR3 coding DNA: TGTGCCAGCAGCTTAGGGGCAGGGCCCGCCCTCTATGGCTACACCTTC. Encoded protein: CASSLGAGPALYGYTF.

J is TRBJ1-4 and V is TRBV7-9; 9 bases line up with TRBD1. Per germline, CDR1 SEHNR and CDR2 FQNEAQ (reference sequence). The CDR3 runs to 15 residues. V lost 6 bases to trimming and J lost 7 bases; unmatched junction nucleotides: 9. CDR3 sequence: CASRATGTGTEKLFF. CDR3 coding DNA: TGTGCCAGCAGGGCCACCGGGACAGGGACTGAAAAACTGTTTTTT.

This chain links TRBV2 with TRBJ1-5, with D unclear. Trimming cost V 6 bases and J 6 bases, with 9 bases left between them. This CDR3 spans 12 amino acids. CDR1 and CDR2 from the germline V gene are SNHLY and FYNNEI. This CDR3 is CASSYLPQPQHF. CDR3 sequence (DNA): TGTGCCAGCAGCTACTTACCTCAGCCCCAGCATTTT.

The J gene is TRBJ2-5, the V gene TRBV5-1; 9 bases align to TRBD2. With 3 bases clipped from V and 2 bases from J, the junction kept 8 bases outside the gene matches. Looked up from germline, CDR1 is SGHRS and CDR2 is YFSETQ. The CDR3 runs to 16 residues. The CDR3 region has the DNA TGCGCCAGCAGCTCCCTTGCGGGGGGGGGTCAAGAGACCCAGTACTTC. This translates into CASSSLAGGGQETQYF.

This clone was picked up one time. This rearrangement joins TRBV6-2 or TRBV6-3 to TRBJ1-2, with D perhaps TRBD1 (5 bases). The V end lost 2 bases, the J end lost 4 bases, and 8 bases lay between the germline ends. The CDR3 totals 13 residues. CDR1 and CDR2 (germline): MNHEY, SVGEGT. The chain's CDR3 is CASSYDSSYGYTF. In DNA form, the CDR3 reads TGTGCCAGCAGTTACGACAGTTCCTATGGCTACACCTTC.

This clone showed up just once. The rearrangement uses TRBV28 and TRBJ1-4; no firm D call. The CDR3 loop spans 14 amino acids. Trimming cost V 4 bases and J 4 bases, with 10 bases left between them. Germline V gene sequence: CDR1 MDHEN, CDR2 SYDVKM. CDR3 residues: CASSSPVYNEKLFF. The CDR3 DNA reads TGTGCCAGCAGTTCTCCGGTATATAATGAAAAACTGTTTTTT. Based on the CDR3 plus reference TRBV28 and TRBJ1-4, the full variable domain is DVKVTQSSRYLVKRTGEKVFLECVQDMDHENMFWYRQDPGLGLRLIYFSYDVKMKEKGDIPEGYSVSREKKERFSLILESASTNQTSMYLCASSSPVYNEKLFFGSGTQLSVL.

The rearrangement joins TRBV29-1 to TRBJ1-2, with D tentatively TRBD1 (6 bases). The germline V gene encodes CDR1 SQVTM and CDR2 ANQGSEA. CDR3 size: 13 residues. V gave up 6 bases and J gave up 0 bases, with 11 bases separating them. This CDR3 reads CSVAGTPNYGYTF. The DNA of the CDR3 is TGCAGCGTCGCCGGGACACCTAACTATGGCTACACCTTC.

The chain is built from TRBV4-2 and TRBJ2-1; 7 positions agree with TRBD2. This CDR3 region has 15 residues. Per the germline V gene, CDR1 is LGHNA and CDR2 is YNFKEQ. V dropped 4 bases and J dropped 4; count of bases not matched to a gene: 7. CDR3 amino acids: CASSRGSAGYNEQFF. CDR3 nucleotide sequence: TGTGCCAGCAGCCGCGGATCAGCGGGATACAATGAGCAGTTCTTC.

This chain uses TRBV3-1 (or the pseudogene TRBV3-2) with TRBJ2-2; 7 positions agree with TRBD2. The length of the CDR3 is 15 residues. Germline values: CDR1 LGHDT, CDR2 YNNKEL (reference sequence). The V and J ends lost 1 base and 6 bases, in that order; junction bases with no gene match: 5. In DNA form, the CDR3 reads TGTGCCAGCAGCCAAGTAGCGGGCACGGCCGGGGAGCTGTTTTTT. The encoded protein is CASSQVAGTAGELFF.

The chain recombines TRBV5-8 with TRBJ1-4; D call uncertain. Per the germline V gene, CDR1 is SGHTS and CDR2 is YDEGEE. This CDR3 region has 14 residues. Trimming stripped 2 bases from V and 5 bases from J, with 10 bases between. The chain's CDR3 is CASSFFAQNEKLFF. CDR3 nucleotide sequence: TGTGCCAGCAGCTTTTTCGCCCAGAATGAAAAACTGTTTTTT.

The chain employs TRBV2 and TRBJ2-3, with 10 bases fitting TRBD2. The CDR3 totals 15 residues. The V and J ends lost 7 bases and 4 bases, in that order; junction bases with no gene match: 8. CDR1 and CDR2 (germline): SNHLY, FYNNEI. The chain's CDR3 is CASKVSGGSADTQYF. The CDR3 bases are TGTGCCAGCAAGGTTAGCGGGGGGAGCGCAGATACGCAGTATTTT.

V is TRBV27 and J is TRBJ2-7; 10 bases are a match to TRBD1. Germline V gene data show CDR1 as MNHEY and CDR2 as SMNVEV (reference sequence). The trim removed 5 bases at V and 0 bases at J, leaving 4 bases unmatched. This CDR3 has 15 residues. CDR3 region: CASSPWTGGSYEQYF. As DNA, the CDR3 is TGTGCCAGCAGTCCCTGGACAGGGGGCTCCTACGAGCAGTACTTC.

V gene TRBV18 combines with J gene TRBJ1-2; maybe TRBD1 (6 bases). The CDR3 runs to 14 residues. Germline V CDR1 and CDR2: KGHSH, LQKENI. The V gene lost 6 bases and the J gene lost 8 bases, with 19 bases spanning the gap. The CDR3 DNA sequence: TGTGCCAGCTCCGACCAACGACAGGACCAAGGCTACACCTTC. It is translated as CASSDQRQDQGYTF.

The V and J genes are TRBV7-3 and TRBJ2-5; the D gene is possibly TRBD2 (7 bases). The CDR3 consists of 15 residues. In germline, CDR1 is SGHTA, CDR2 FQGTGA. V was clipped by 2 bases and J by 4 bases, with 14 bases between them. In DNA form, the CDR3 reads TGTGCCAGCAGCTTAGACTGGGCGGGGGCAGAGACCCAGTACTTC. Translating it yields CASSLDWAGAETQYF. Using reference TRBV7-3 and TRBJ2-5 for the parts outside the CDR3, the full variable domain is GAGVSQTPSNKVTEKGKYVELRCDPISGHTALYWYRQSLGQGPEFLIYFQGTGAADDSGLPNDRFFAVRPEGSVSTLKIQRTERGDSAVYLCASSLDWAGAETQYFGPGTRLLVL.

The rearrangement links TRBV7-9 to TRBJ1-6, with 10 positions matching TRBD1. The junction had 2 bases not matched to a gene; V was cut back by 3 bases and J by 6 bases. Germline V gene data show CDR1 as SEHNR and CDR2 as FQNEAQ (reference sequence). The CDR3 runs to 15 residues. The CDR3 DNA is TGTGCCAGCAGCTTCTGGACAGGGGGTAATTCACCCCTCCACTTT. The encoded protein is CASSFWTGGNSPLHF.

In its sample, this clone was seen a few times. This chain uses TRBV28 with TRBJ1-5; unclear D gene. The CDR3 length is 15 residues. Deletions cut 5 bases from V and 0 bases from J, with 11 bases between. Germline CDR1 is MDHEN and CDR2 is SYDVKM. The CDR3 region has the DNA TGTGCCAGCAGTCCGGCAGGCTTTAGCAATCAGCCCCAGCATTTT. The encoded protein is CASSPAGFSNQPQHF.

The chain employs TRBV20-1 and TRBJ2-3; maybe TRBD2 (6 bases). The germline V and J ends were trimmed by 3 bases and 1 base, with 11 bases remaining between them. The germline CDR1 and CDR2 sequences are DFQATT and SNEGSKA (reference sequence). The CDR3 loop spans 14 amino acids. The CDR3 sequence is CSASRASGTDTQYF. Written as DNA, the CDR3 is TGCAGTGCTAGTCGGGCTAGCGGCACAGATACGCAGTATTTT.

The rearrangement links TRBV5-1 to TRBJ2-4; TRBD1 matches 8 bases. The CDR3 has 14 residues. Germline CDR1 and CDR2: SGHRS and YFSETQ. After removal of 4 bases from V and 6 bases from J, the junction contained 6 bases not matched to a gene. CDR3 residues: CASSPRTGSNIQYF. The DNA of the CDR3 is TGCGCCAGCAGCCCCCGGACAGGGTCAAACATTCAGTACTTC.

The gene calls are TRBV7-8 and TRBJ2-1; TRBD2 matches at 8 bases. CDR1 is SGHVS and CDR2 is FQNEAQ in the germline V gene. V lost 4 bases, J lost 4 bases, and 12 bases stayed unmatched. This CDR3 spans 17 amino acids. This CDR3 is CASSSPREAGVYNEQFF. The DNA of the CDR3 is TGTGCCAGCAGCTCTCCTCGAGAAGCGGGGGTGTACAATGAGCAGTTCTTC. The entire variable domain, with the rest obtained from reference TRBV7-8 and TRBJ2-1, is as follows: GAGVSQSPRYKVAKRGQDVALRCDPISGHVSLFWYQQALGQGPEFLTYFQNEAQLDKSGLPSDRFFAERPEGSVSTLKIQRTQQEDSAVYLCASSSPREAGVYNEQFFGPGTRLTVL.

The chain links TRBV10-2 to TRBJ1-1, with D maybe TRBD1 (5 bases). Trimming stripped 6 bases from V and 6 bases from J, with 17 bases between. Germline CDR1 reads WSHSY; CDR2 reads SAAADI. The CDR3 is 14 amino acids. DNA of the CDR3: TGCGCCAGCAGGGAGAGTACAGGAGCTGCTGAAGCTTTCTTT. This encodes CASRESTGAAEAFF.